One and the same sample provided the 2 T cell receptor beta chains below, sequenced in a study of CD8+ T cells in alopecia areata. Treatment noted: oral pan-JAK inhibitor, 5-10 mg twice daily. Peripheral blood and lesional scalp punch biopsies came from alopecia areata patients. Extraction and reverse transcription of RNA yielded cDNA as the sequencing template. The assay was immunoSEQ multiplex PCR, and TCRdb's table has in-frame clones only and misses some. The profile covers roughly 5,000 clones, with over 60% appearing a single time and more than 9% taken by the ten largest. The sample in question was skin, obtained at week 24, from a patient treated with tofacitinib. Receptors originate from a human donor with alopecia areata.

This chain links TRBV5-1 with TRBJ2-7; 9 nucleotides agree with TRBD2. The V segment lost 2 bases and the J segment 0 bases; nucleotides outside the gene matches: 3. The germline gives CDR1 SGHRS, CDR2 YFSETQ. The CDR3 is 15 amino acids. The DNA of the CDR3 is TGCGCCAGCAGCTTCAGCGGGGGGATCTCCTACGAGCAGTACTTC. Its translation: CASSFSGGISYEQYF.

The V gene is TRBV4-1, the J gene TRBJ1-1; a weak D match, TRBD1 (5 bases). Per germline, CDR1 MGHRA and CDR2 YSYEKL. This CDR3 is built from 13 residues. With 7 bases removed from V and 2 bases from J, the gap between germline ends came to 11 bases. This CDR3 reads CASNAGRNTEAFF. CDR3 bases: TGCGCCAGCAATGCAGGGAGAAACACTGAAGCTTTCTTT.